These T cell receptor beta chains were read from a single sample in a study of T cell responses to AZD1222 COVID-19 vaccine. Profiling relied on immunoSEQ multiplex PCR, and the TCRdb table lists in-frame clones only, not all of them. The table includes about 130,000 clones, approximately 85% detected once. The starting material was peripheral blood, obtained 28 days after the second AZD1222 dose. These receptors came from an adult who received the AZD1222 COVID-19 vaccine. Both conserved end residues are part of each CDR3. D genes are given only for firm matches.

d_call: -
v_call: TRBV7-9
j_call: TRBJ2-1
cdr3_aa: CASSFYEGREQFF
cdr3_nt: TGTGCCAGCAGTTTTTATGAGGGGAGAGAGCAGTTCTTC

d_call: -
v_call: TRBV20-1
j_call: TRBJ1-1
cdr3_aa: CSARDPSEAFF
cdr3_nt: TGCAGTGCTAGAGATCCATCTGAAGCTTTCTTT

d_call: TRBD1
v_call: TRBV7-8
j_call: TRBJ1-2
cdr3_aa: CASSQTGDYGYTF
cdr3_nt: TGTGCCAGCAGCCAGACAGGGGACTATGGCTACACCTTC

d_call: TRBD1
v_call: TRBV3-1/TRBV3-2
j_call: TRBJ1-3
cdr3_aa: CASSHFGQGLDTIYF
cdr3_nt: TGTGCCAGCAGCCATTTCGGACAGGGGTTGGACACCATATATTTT

d_call: TRBD2
v_call: TRBV19
j_call: TRBJ2-3
cdr3_aa: CASSISLAGGTDTQYF
cdr3_nt: TGTGCCAGTAGTATCTCGCTAGCGGGGGGCACAGATACGCAGTATTTT

d_call: -
v_call: TRBV11-2
j_call: TRBJ1-2
cdr3_aa: CASSLEGGGLNYGYTF
cdr3_nt: TGTGCCAGCAGCTTAGAAGGTGGCGGGCTGAACTATGGCTACACCTTC

d_call: TRBD2
v_call: TRBV6-5
j_call: TRBJ2-2
cdr3_aa: CASSYRDTGGSGELFF
cdr3_nt: TGTGCCAGCAGTTACAGGGACACGGGGGGGTCCGGGGAGCTGTTTTTT

d_call: TRBD1
v_call: TRBV10-2
j_call: TRBJ2-5
cdr3_aa: CASSGQGEWETQYF
cdr3_nt: TGCGCCAGCAGTGGGCAGGGGGAGTGGGAGACCCAGTACTTC

d_call: -
v_call: TRBV7-9
j_call: TRBJ1-2
cdr3_aa: CASSLAGGVVYGYTF
cdr3_nt: TGTGCCAGCAGCTTAGCCGGAGGAGTTGTGTATGGCTACACCTTC

d_call: -
v_call: TRBV19
j_call: TRBJ1-1
cdr3_aa: CASTPEGGTEAFF
cdr3_nt: TGTGCCAGCACGCCCGAGGGGGGCACTGAAGCTTTCTTT

d_call: -
v_call: TRBV5-4
j_call: TRBJ2-7
cdr3_aa: CASSPGQPYEQYF
cdr3_nt: TGTGCCAGCAGCCCCGGACAGCCGTACGAGCAGTACTTC

d_call: -
v_call: TRBV7-9
j_call: TRBJ2-3
cdr3_aa: CASSLETPAGTQYF
cdr3_nt: TGTGCCAGCAGCTTAGAGACCCCGGCGGGTACGCAGTATTTT

d_call: TRBD1
v_call: TRBV6-1
j_call: TRBJ2-3
cdr3_aa: CASSGPTGGSTDTQYF
cdr3_nt: TGTGCCAGCAGTGGACCGACAGGGGGCAGCACAGATACGCAGTATTTT

d_call: TRBD1
v_call: TRBV7-9
j_call: TRBJ1-2
cdr3_aa: CASSLEVTGSNGYTF
cdr3_nt: TGTGCCAGCAGCTTAGAGGTGACAGGGTCCAATGGCTACACCTTC

d_call: -
v_call: TRBV2
j_call: TRBJ1-5
cdr3_aa: CASRDGGLQPQHF
cdr3_nt: TGTGCCAGCAGGGACGGGGGACTCCAGCCCCAGCATTTT

d_call: -
v_call: TRBV7-9
j_call: TRBJ2-7
cdr3_aa: CASSLAGVDEQYF
cdr3_nt: TGTGCCAGCAGCTTAGCAGGGGTGGACGAGCAGTACTTC

d_call: -
v_call: TRBV28
j_call: TRBJ2-5
cdr3_aa: CASTPSGLGKETQYF
cdr3_nt: TGTGCCAGCACCCCCTCGGGGCTAGGGAAGGAGACCCAGTACTTC

d_call: TRBD1
v_call: TRBV12-3/TRBV12-4
j_call: TRBJ1-2
cdr3_aa: CASSSGGEDGYTF
cdr3_nt: TGTGCCAGCTCCTCAGGGGGCGAAGATGGCTACACCTTC

d_call: -
v_call: TRBV28
j_call: TRBJ1-6
cdr3_aa: CASSFKGVFVNSPLHF
cdr3_nt: TGTGCCAGCAGTTTTAAGGGGGTCTTTGTAAATTCACCCCTCCACTTT

d_call: TRBD1
v_call: TRBV5-1
j_call: TRBJ2-3
cdr3_aa: CASSRQGDTDTQYF
cdr3_nt: TGCGCCAGCAGCAGACAGGGGGACACAGATACGCAGTATTTT

d_call: -
v_call: TRBV5-8
j_call: TRBJ2-5
cdr3_aa: CASRLGVGETQYF
cdr3_nt: TGTGCCAGCAGATTAGGGGTAGGGGAGACCCAGTACTTC

d_call: -
v_call: TRBV9
j_call: TRBJ2-7
cdr3_aa: CASSVGAPAYEQYF
cdr3_nt: TGTGCCAGCAGCGTAGGAGCTCCAGCCTACGAGCAGTACTTC

d_call: TRBD1
v_call: TRBV2
j_call: TRBJ1-4
cdr3_aa: CARPRQGAEGPDEKLFF
cdr3_nt: TGTGCCAGACCTCGACAGGGGGCGGAAGGACCTGATGAAAAACTGTTTTTT

d_call: -
v_call: TRBV30
j_call: TRBJ2-2
cdr3_aa: CAWSVLSGTGELFF
cdr3_nt: TGTGCCTGGAGTGTACTGTCGGGGACCGGGGAGCTGTTTTTT

d_call: TRBD1
v_call: TRBV5-1
j_call: TRBJ1-6
cdr3_aa: CASSQGTGGSPLHF
cdr3_nt: TGCGCCAGCAGCCAAGGGACAGGGGGGTCACCCCTCCACTTT